Below, one T cell receptor (beta chain) is given with its context. Germline V gene sequence: CDR1 SQVTM, CDR2 ANQGSEA. V shed 1 base and J shed 3 bases, with 19 bases lying between them. This CDR3 comprises 17 residues. The data derive from a study of blood T cell repertoires in COVID-19. Data came from immunoSEQ multiplex PCR; TCRdb stores just in-frame clones and leaves some out. The sample includes some 190,000 clones, under 90% seen only once; the top ten take about 11%. This TCR was recovered from a woman older than 75 with active or convalescent COVID-19. V is TRBV29-1 and J is TRBJ2-1; a possible D gene is TRBD1 (5 bases). Sample: peripheral blood. The CDR3 nucleotides are TGCAGCGTTGAAGGGGGCCCGGGCTTCTTTGTCTACAATGAGCAGTTCTTC. Protein product: CSVEGGPGFFVYNEQFF.